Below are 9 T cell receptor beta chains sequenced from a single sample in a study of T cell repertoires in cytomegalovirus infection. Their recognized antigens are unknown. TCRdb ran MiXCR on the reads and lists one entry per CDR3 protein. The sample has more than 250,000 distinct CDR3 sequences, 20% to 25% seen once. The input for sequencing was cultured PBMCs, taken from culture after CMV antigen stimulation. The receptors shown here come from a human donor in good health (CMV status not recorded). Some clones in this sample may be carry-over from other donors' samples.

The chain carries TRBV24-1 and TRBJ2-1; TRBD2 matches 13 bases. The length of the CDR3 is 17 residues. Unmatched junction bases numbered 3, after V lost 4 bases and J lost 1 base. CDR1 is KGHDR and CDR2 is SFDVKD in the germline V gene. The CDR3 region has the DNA TGTGCCACCAGTGACACGGGACTAGCGGGGTCCTACAATGAGCAGTTCTTC. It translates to CATSDTGLAGSYNEQFF.

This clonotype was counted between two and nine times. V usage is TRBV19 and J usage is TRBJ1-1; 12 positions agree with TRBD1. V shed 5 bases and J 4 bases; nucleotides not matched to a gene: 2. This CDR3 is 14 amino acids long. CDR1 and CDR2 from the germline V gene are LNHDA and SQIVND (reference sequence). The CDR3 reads CASSRDRGLTEAFF. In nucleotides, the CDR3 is TGTGCCAGTAGTCGGGACAGGGGGCTCACTGAAGCTTTCTTT.

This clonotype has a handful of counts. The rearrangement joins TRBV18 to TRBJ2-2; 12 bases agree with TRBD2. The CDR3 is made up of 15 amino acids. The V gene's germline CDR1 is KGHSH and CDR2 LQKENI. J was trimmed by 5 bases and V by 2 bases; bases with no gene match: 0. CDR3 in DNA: TGTGCCAGCTCACCAACTAGCGGGAGGACCGGGGAGCTGTTTTTT. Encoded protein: CASSPTSGRTGELFF.

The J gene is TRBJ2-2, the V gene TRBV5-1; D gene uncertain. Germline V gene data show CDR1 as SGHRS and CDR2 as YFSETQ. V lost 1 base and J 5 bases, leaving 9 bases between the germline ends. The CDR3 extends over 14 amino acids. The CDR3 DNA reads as TGCGCCAGCAGCTTGAGGCTAGGGACCGGGGAGCTGTTTTTT. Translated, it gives CASSLRLGTGELFF.

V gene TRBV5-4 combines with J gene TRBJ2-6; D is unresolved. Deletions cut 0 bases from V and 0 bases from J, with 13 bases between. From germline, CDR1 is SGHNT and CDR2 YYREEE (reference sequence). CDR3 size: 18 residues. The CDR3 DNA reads TGTGCCAGCAGCTTGGTTGACCTGACCAGCTCTGGGGCCAACGTCCTGACTTTC. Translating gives CASSLVDLTSSGANVLTF.

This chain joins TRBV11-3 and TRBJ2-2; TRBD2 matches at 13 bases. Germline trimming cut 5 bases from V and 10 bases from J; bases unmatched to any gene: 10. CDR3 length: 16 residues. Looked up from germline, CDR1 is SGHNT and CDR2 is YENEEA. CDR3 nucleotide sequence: TGTGCCAGCAGCCCAACTTTAGGACTAGCGGGAGTGGAGCTGTTTTTT. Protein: CASSPTLGLAGVELFF.

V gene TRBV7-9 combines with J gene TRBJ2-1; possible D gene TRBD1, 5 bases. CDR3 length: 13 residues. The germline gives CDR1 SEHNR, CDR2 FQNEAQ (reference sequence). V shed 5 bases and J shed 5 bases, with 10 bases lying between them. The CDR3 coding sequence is TGTGCCAGCAGCCTTTACAGGAACAATGAGCAGTTCTTC. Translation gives CASSLYRNNEQFF.

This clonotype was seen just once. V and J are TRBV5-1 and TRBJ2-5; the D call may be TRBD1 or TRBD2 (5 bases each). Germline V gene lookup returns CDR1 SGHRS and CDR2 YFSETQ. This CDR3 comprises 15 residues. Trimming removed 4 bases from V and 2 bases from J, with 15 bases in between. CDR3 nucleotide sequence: TGCGCCAGCAGCCCTCCGGGACCCGAGCAAGAGACCCAGTACTTC. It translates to CASSPPGPEQETQYF.

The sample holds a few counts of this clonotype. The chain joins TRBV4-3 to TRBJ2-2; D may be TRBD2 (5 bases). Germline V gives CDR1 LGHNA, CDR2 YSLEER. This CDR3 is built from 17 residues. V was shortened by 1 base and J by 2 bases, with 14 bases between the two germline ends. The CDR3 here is CASSQVLGGSNTGELFF. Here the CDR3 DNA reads TGCGCCAGCAGCCAAGTACTAGGCGGATCTAACACCGGGGAGCTGTTTTTT.